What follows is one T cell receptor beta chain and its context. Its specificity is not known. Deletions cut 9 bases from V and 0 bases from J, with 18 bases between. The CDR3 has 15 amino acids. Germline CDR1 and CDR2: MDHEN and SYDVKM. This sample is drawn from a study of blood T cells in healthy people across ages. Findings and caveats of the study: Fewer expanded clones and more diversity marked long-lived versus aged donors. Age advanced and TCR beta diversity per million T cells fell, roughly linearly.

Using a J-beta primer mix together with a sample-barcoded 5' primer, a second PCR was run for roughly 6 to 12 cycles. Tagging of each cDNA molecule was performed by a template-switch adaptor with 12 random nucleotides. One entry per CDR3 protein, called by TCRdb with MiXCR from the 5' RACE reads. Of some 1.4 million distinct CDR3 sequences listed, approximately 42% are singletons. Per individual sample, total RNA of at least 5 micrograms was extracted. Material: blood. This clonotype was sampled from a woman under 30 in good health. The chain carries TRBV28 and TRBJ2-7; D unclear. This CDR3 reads CASGAGSLSSYEQYF. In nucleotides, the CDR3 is TGTGCCAGTGGAGCCGGCAGTCTTTCCTCCTACGAGCAGTACTTC.